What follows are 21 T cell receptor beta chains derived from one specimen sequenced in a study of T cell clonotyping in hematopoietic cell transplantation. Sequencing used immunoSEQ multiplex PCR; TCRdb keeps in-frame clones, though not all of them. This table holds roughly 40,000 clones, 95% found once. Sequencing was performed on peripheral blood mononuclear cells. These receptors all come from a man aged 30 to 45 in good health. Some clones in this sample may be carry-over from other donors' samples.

CDR3: CASSPRGRYNEQFF. Here the CDR3 DNA reads TGTGCCAGCAGTCCCAGGGGACGCTACAATGAGCAGTTCTTC. The gene calls are TRBV7-9 and TRBJ2-1, with D maybe TRBD1 (6 bases). Germline V gives CDR1 SEHNR, CDR2 FQNEAQ (reference sequence). The CDR3 extends over 14 amino acids. Trimming removed 6 bases at V and 3 bases at J, with 12 bases between.

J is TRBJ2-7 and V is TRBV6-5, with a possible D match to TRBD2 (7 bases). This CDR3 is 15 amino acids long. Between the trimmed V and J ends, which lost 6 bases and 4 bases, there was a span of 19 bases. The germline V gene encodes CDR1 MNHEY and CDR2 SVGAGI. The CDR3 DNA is TGTGCCAGCAGACTGAGGGGGGGCCCTATTTACGAGCAGTACTTC. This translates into CASRLRGGPIYEQYF.

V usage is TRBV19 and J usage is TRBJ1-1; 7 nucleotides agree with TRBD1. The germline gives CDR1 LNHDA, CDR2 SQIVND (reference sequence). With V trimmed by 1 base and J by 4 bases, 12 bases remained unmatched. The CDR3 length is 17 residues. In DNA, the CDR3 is TGTGCCAGTAGTATAGTTATAGGGGGCAGAGGAGTCACTGAAGCTTTCTTT. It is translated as CASSIVIGGRGVTEAFF.

CDR3 in DNA: TGTGCCAGCAGTGAAATCATAACGAGACAGAACACTGAAGCTTTCTTT. This gives the protein CASSEIITRQNTEAFF. The genes are TRBV6-1 and TRBJ1-1; D ambiguous. The V gene's germline CDR1 is MNHNS and CDR2 SASEGT. V shed 2 bases and J shed 1 base, with 14 bases lying between them. The CDR3 sequence is 16 residues long.

DNA of the CDR3: TGTGCCAGCAGTGATATCCTACTAGCGGGAGGGCCCGGGAATGAGCAGTTCTTC. This sequence encodes CASSDILLAGGPGNEQFF. This chain uses TRBV6-1 with TRBJ2-1, with 13 bases aligning to TRBD2. The junction had 12 bases not matched to a gene; V was cut back by 3 bases and J by 7 bases. There are 18 residues in the CDR3. Germline assignment: CDR1 MNHNS and CDR2 SASEGT.

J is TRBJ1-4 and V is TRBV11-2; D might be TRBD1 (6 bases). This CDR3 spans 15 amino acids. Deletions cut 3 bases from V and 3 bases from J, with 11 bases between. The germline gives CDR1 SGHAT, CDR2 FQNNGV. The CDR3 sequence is CASSFEDRANEKLFF. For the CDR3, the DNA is TGTGCCAGCAGCTTTGAGGACAGAGCTAATGAAAAACTGTTTTTT.

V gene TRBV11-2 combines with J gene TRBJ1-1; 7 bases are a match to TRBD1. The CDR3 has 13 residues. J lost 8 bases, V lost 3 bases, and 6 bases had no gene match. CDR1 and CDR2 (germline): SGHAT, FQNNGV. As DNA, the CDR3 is TGTGCCAGCAGCTTTAGACAGGGCCGAGAAGCTTTCTTT. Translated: CASSFRQGREAFF.

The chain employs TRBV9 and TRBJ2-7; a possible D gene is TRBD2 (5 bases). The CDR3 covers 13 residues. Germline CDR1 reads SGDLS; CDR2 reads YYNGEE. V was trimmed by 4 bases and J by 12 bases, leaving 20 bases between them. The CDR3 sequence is CASSPPYGRGLYF. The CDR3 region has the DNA TGTGCCAGCAGCCCCCCATACGGTCGGGGATTGTACTTC.

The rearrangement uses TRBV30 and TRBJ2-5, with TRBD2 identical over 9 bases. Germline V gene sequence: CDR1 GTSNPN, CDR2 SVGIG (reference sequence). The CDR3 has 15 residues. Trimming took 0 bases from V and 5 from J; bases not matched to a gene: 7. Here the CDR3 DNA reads TGTGCCTGGAGTGTAGCCCTAGCGGGACAGGAGACCCAGTACTTC. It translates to CAWSVALAGQETQYF.

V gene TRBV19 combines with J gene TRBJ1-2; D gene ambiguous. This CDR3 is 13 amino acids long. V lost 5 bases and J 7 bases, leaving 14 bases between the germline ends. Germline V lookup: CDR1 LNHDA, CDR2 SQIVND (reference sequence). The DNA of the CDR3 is TGTGCCAGTAGTCCTCAGGAGGCAGGTGGCTACACCTTC. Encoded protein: CASSPQEAGGYTF.

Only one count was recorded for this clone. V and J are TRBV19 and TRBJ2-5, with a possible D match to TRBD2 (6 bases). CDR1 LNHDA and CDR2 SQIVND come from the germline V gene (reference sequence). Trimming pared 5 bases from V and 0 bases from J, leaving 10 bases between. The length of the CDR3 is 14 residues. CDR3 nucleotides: TGTGCCAGTAGTTTCGGGGGTTACCAAGAGACCCAGTACTTC. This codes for CASSFGGYQETQYF. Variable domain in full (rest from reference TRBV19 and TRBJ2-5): DGGITQSPKYLFRKEGQNVTLSCEQNLNHDAMYWYRQDPGQGLRLIYYSQIVNDFQKGDIAEGYSVSREKKESFPLTVTSAQKNPTAFYLCASSFGGYQETQYFGPGTRLLVL.

The CDR3 coding sequence is TGTGCCAGCAGCGGAAGACTAGTCGCTCCCTTCTACGAGCAGTACTTC. Protein product: CASSGRLVAPFYEQYF. The V call is TRBV13, the J call TRBJ2-7; weak D call: TRBD2 (6 bases). Between the trimmed V and J ends, which lost 5 bases and 3 bases, there was a span of 20 bases. Germline lookup yields CDR1 PRHDT and CDR2 FYEKMQ (reference sequence). The CDR3 covers 16 residues.

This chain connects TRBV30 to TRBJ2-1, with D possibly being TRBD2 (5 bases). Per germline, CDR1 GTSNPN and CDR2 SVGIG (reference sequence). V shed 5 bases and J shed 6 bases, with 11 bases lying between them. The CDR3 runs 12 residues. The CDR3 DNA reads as TGTGCCTGGTTGGACTGGTCCAATGAGCAGTTCTTC. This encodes CAWLDWSNEQFF.

The CDR3 loop reads CASSEGTVGELFF. DNA of the CDR3: TGTGCCAGCAGTGAAGGGACGGTGGGGGAGCTGTTTTTT. The rearrangement joins TRBV6-1 to TRBJ2-2; D gene ambiguous. Per the germline V gene, CDR1 is MNHNS and CDR2 is SASEGT. V lost 1 base and J 8 bases, leaving 8 bases between the germline ends. This CDR3 has 13 residues.

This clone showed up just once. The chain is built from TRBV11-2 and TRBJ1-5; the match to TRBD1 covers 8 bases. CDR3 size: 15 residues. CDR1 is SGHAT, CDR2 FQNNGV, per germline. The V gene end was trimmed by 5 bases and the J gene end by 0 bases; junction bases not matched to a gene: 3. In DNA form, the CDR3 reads TGTGCCAGCAGCCCGACAGGGGATAGCAATCAGCCCCAGCATTTT. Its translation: CASSPTGDSNQPQHF.

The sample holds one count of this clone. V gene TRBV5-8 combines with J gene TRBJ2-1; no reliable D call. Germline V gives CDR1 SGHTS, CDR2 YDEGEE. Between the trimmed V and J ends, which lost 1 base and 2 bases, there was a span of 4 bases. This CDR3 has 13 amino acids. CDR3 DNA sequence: TGTGCCAGCAGCTTGCTAGCCTACAATGAGCAGTTCTTC. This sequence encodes CASSLLAYNEQFF.

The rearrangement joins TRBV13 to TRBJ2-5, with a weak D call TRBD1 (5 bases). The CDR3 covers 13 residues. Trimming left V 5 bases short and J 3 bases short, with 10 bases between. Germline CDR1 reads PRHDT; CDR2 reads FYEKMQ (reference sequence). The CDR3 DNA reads TGTGCCAGCAGCGCGACAGATAAAGAGACCCAGTACTTC. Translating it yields CASSATDKETQYF.

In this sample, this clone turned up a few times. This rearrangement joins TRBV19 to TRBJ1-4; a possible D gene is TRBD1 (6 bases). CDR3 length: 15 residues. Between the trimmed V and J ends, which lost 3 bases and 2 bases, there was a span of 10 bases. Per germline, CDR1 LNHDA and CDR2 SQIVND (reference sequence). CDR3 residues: CASSMGGATNEKLFF. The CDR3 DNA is TGTGCCAGTAGTATGGGGGGGGCGACTAATGAAAAACTGTTTTTT.

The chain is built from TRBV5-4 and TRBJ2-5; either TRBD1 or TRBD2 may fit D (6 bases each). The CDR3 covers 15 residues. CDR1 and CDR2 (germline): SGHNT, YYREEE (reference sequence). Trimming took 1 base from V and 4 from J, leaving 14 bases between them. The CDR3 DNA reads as TGTGCCAGCAGCTTGTGGGGGGCGTCCGGAGAGACCCAGTACTTC. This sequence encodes CASSLWGASGETQYF.

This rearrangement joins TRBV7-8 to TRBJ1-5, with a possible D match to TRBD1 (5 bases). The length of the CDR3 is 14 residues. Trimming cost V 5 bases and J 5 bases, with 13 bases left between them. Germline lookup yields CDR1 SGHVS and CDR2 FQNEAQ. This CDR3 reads CASSTGAGYQPQHF. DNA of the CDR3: TGTGCCAGCAGCACTGGGGCGGGGTATCAGCCCCAGCATTTT.

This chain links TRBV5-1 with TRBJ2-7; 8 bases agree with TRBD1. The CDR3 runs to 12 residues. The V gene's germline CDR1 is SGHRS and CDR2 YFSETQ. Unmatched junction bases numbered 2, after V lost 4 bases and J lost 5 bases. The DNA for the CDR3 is TGCGCCAGCAGCAAGGACAGGGACGAGCAGTACTTC. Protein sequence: CASSKDRDEQYF.